The 21 T cell receptor beta chains presented below share a single source sample, sequenced in a study of Ad26.COV2.S vaccination and SARS-CoV-2 variants. The data were produced by immunoSEQ multiplex PCR, yet TCRdb's version contains in-frame clones alone and is incomplete. In the table there are a few hundred thousand clones, around 93% of which are singletons. The treatment is: around 19 received Ad26.COV2.S at low or high dose, single or two shots; 5 received placebo; per-sample allocation not given. Day 63 after the first vaccine or placebo injection was the time point for sampling. The starting material was peripheral blood, obtained in a trial of Ad26.COV2.S vaccine versus placebo. All receptors derive from a person aged 18-65 years who received the Ad26.COV2.S COVID-19 vaccine or a placebo.

The chain uses TRBV7-9 and TRBJ2-1; the D is unclear. The CDR3 covers 13 residues. With 5 bases removed from V and 4 bases from J, the gap between germline ends came to 9 bases. CDR1 SEHNR and CDR2 FQNEAQ come from the germline V gene (reference sequence). Here the CDR3 reads CASSNVVYNEQFF. CDR3 DNA sequence: TGTGCCAGCAGCAACGTGGTGTACAATGAGCAGTTCTTC.

V is TRBV24-1 and J is TRBJ1-2, with D maybe TRBD1 (5 bases). V was clipped by 4 bases and J by 4 bases, with 18 bases between them. This CDR3 is built from 16 residues. Germline V gene data show CDR1 as KGHDR and CDR2 as SFDVKD. CDR3 sequence reads: CATSDAHAGGIYGYTF. The DNA for the CDR3 is TGTGCCACCAGTGACGCCCACGCGGGGGGGATCTATGGCTACACCTTC.

This chain's CDR3 is CASGLVDTEAFF. DNA of the CDR3: TGTGCCAGCGGTCTAGTGGACACTGAAGCTTTCTTT. This rearrangement joins TRBV28 to TRBJ1-1; D gene uncertain. The CDR3 spans 12 residues. The germline V gene has CDR1 MDHEN and CDR2 SYDVKM. V was cut by 8 bases and J by 3 bases, with 10 bases left in between.

The chain uses TRBV20-1 and TRBJ1-2; D unresolved. The germline gives CDR1 DFQATT, CDR2 SNEGSKA (reference sequence). This CDR3 region has 10 residues. Deletions cut 6 bases from V and 5 bases from J, with 7 bases between. CDR3 loop: CSAPGYGYTF. The CDR3 region has the DNA TGCAGTGCCCCTGGGTATGGCTACACCTTC.

This clone appeared once. The chain is built from TRBV2 and TRBJ1-4; D is perhaps TRBD1 (6 bases). The CDR3 length is 16 residues. Deletions cut 4 bases from V and 1 base from J, with 13 bases between. CDR1 is SNHLY, CDR2 FYNNEI, per germline. The CDR3 region has the DNA TGTGCCAGCAGTGCCCGGGGGCCTGTAACTAATGAAAAACTGTTTTTT. Its protein product is CASSARGPVTNEKLFF. Complete variable domain (other parts from reference TRBV2 and TRBJ1-4): EPEVTQTPSHQVTQMGQEVILRCVPISNHLYFYWYRQILGQKVEFLVSFYNNEISEKSEIFDDQFSVERPDGSNFTLKIRSTKLEDSAMYFCASSARGPVTNEKLFFGSGTQLSVL.

The CDR3 loop is CASSLVSSGGGYGYTF. For the CDR3, the DNA is TGTGCCAGCAGCTTAGTCAGCAGTGGGGGCGGCTATGGCTACACCTTC. The rearrangement uses TRBV7-2 and TRBJ1-2, with D perhaps matching TRBD1 (6 bases). CDR1 and CDR2 (germline): SGHTA, FQGNSA. This CDR3 has 16 amino acids. The ends were cut back, 1 base at V and 4 bases at J, with 16 bases in the middle.

The J gene is TRBJ2-2, the V gene TRBV3-1 (or the pseudogene TRBV3-2); possibly TRBD1 or TRBD2 for D (5 bases each). The length of the CDR3 is 15 residues. V lost 7 bases and J lost 7, with 19 bases in between. CDR1 and CDR2 from the germline V gene are LGHDT and YNNKEL (reference sequence). The CDR3 DNA sequence: TGTGCCAGCACCTCCTCCCCGGGACCCCTCGGGGAGCTGTTTTTT. Translation gives CASTSSPGPLGELFF.

V usage is TRBV28 and J usage is TRBJ1-2; TRBD1 matches 9 bases. This CDR3 contains 14 residues. The J segment lost 5 bases and the V segment lost 5 bases, leaving 6 bases of the junction unmatched. Germline V CDR1 and CDR2: MDHEN, SYDVKM. The CDR3 nucleotides are TGTGCCAGCAGTGCCGGGACAGGGTTTTATGGCTACACCTTC. Amino acid sequence: CASSAGTGFYGYTF.

The chain joins TRBV7-9 to TRBJ1-5, with no clear D. The CDR3 has 13 amino acids. CDR1 SEHNR and CDR2 FQNEAQ come from the germline V gene (reference sequence). Trimming took 0 bases from V and 5 from J, leaving 5 bases between them. The CDR3 nucleotides read TGTGCCAGCAGCTTAGCGTGGTATCAGCCCCAGCATTTT. This sequence encodes CASSLAWYQPQHF.

The chain couples TRBV28 to TRBJ2-7; D gene unclear. Germline-derived CDR1 and CDR2 are MDHEN and SYDVKM. The ends were cut back, 4 bases at V and 2 bases at J, with 12 bases in the middle. The CDR3 loop spans 14 amino acids. The CDR3, as DNA: TGTGCCAGCAGTTATGCCTCACTTCCCTACGAGCAGTACTTC. This sequence encodes CASSYASLPYEQYF.

This clone is a singleton in its sample. This chain joins TRBV28 and TRBJ1-4; tentatively, D is TRBD1 (5 bases). Trimming took 7 bases from V and 8 from J, leaving 23 bases between them. The CDR3 has 16 residues. The germline V gene has CDR1 MDHEN and CDR2 SYDVKM. CDR3 in amino acids: CASTPPLGVVKEKLFF. In DNA, the CDR3 is TGTGCCAGCACCCCACCATTGGGGGTTGTGAAAGAAAAACTGTTTTTT.

This chain connects TRBV4-3 to TRBJ2-2; the match to TRBD2 covers 7 bases. The germline V gene encodes CDR1 LGHNA and CDR2 YSLEER. The CDR3 extends over 15 amino acids. The V gene end was trimmed by 4 bases and the J gene end by 1 base; junction bases not matched to a gene: 3. CDR3 sequence (DNA): TGCGCCAGCAGCCTAATAGCGGGGAACACCGGGGAGCTGTTTTTT. Its translation: CASSLIAGNTGELFF.

The chain has TRBV19 and TRBJ2-5; TRBD2 aligns across 7 bases. The length of the CDR3 is 15 residues. Losses at the gene ends were 1 base for V and 1 base for J; bases not matched to a gene: 3. Germline CDR1 reads LNHDA; CDR2 reads SQIVND (reference sequence). CDR3 nucleotide sequence: TGTGCCAGTAGTATAGCCGGGGGGTTCCAAGAGACCCAGTACTTC. Its protein product is CASSIAGGFQETQYF.

The chain joins TRBV7-7 to TRBJ2-3, with TRBD2 as a possible D gene (6 bases). V was shortened by 3 bases and J by 2 bases, with 12 bases between the two germline ends. Germline-derived CDR1 and CDR2 are SSHAT and FNYEAQ (reference sequence). CDR3 length equals 15 residues. The CDR3 protein is CASSFGGGITDTQYF. CDR3 sequence (DNA): TGTGCCAGCAGCTTTGGTGGGGGGATCACAGATACGCAGTATTTT.

The V gene is TRBV7-9, the J gene TRBJ1-2, with D unresolved. V lost 5 bases, J lost 0 bases, and 13 bases lay in between. The germline gives CDR1 SEHNR, CDR2 FQNEAQ (reference sequence). CDR3 size: 15 residues. CDR3 nucleotides: TGTGCCAGCAGCCCGCTTTTGGAAACTAACTATGGCTACACCTTC. This encodes CASSPLLETNYGYTF.

In its sample, this clone was seen a few times. This sample also contains other DNA sequences that code for the same CDR3. This chain links TRBV7-2 with TRBJ2-7; TRBD2 matches at 11 bases. V dropped 5 bases and J dropped 4; count of bases not matched to a gene: 4. The CDR3 length is 14 residues. The V gene's germline CDR1 is SGHTA and CDR2 FQGNSA. The CDR3 spells CASSPGTSGYEQYF. CDR3 DNA: TGTGCCAGCAGCCCGGGGACTAGCGGTTACGAGCAGTACTTC.

This chain links TRBV6-5 with TRBJ1-1, with D perhaps TRBD1 (6 bases). CDR3 size: 12 residues. Between the trimmed V and J ends, which lost 6 bases and 5 bases, there was a span of 10 bases. The germline CDR1 and CDR2 sequences are MNHEY and SVGAGI. CDR3 bases: TGTGCCAGCAGAACAGGGTGGACTGAAGCTTTCTTT. Its translation: CASRTGWTEAFF.

The rearrangement joins TRBV18 to TRBJ2-5; D is unclear. The CDR3 totals 14 residues. Trimming left V 3 bases short and J 5 bases short, with 13 bases between. Germline CDR1 reads KGHSH; CDR2 reads LQKENI. CDR3 bases: TGTGCCAGCTCACCCACGTCGACCGAGGAGACCCAGTACTTC. Translation: CASSPTSTEETQYF.

The chain carries TRBV4-3 and TRBJ1-5; 7 bases match TRBD1. Germline CDR1 and CDR2: LGHNA and YSLEER. There are 14 residues in the CDR3. Germline trimming cut 0 bases from V and 7 bases from J; bases unmatched to any gene: 3. The CDR3 DNA sequence: TGCGCCAGCAGCCAAGATAAGGGGGCACAGCCCCAGCATTTT. Encoded protein: CASSQDKGAQPQHF.

The genes are TRBV19 and TRBJ1-5, with 7 bases lining up with TRBD1. J gave up 1 base and V 4 bases, and 10 bases lay outside the gene matches. Germline CDR1 LNHDA, CDR2 SQIVND (reference sequence). There are 17 residues in the CDR3. The DNA for the CDR3 is TGTGCCAGTAGTAACGGGGCAGGGGGTCGAAGCAATCAGCCCCAGCATTTT. This sequence encodes CASSNGAGGRSNQPQHF.

The rearrangement links TRBV5-1 to TRBJ2-3; TRBD2 agrees at 9 bases. J gave up 2 bases and V 0 bases, and 7 bases lay outside the gene matches. The germline V gene encodes CDR1 SGHRS and CDR2 YFSETQ. This CDR3 spans 17 amino acids. The CDR3 nucleotides read TGCGCCAGCAGCTTGGCCAAAGCGGGGGGTCTCACAGATACGCAGTATTTT. Translation: CASSLAKAGGLTDTQYF.